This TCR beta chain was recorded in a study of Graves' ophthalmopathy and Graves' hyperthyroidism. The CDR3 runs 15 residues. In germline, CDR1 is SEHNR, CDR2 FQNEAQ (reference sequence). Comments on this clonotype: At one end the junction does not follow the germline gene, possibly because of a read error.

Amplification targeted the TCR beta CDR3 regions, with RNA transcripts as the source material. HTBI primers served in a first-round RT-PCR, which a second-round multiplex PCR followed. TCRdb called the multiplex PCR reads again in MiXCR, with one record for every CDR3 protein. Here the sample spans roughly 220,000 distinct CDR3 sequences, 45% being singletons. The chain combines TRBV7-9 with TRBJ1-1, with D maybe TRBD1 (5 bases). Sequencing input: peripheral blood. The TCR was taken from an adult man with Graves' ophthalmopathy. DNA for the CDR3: TGCGCCAGCAGCCAAGAATCCCGGGGGACCACTGAAGCTTTCTTT. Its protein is CASSQESRGTTEAFF.